The 16 T cell receptor beta chains in this list originate from one sample, sequenced in a study of CD8 T cells in Susac syndrome (dated by TCRdb to between 2019 and 2020). Libraries were prepared through the immunoSEQ multiplex PCR assay. RNA was extracted using the RNeasy kit, and about 0.45 to 1 ug of the RNA was reverse transcribed with random hexamers. The public sequencing data were trimmed at Q25 with fastp and processed into clonotypes with MiXCR by TCRdb, which kept only in-frame beta chains. Each entry is one CDR3 protein sequence, shown with its most common DNA and genes. Within this sample are around 190,000 distinct CDR3 sequences, with approximately 96% of them counted one time only. The biggest ten clones account for around 0.15% of the sample. Sequencing was performed on CD8+ T cells from PBMCs. These receptors originate from a human donor with multiple sclerosis.

The chain employs TRBV5-1 and TRBJ2-3; 11 nucleotides align to TRBD2. The CDR3 covers 17 residues. Germline V lookup: CDR1 SGHRS, CDR2 YFSETQ. Trimming removed 0 bases from V and 0 bases from J; junction bases left unmatched: 3. CDR3 sequence reads: CASSLGGLAVSTDTQYF. CDR3 DNA sequence: TGCGCCAGCAGCTTGGGGGGACTAGCGGTTAGCACAGATACGCAGTATTTT.

The rearrangement uses TRBV20-1 and TRBJ2-7; the match to TRBD2 covers 9 bases. CDR3 size: 13 residues. CDR1 is DFQATT, CDR2 SNEGSKA, per germline (reference sequence). V gave up 2 bases and J gave up 4 bases; unmatched junction bases: 3. CDR3 sequence reads: CSARRLAGYEQYF. The DNA of the CDR3 is TGCAGTGCTAGACGTCTAGCGGGATACGAGCAGTACTTC.

The chain employs TRBV29-1 and TRBJ2-1, with a tentative D call TRBD1 (6 bases). Germline assignment: CDR1 SQVTM and CDR2 ANQGSEA. The ends were cut back, 6 bases at V and 12 bases at J, with 15 bases in the middle. The CDR3 is 11 residues long. CDR3 protein: CSVPAGEAQFF. The DNA of the CDR3 is TGCAGCGTCCCAGCAGGGGAAGCGCAGTTCTTC.

J is TRBJ1-1 and V is TRBV7-9; D remains unclear. The CDR3 consists of 14 residues. The germline gives CDR1 SEHNR, CDR2 FQNEAQ (reference sequence). V lost 5 bases and J lost 6, with 16 bases in between. The DNA for the CDR3 is TGTGCCAGCAGCCAGGTTGGAACCGGCGCTGAAGCTTTCTTT. Protein sequence: CASSQVGTGAEAFF.

This chain links TRBV5-6 with TRBJ2-7, with a weak D call TRBD2 (6 bases). Germline CDR1 reads SGHDT; CDR2 reads YYEEEE. V lost 0 bases to trimming and J lost 3 bases, with 16 bases between them. The CDR3 loop spans 16 amino acids. CDR3 bases: TGTGCCAGCAGCTTGGTGGACCATTGGGGGGACTACGAGCAGTACTTC. Translation: CASSLVDHWGDYEQYF.

V is TRBV12-3 or TRBV12-4 and J is TRBJ2-7, with D possibly TRBD1 on 6 matching bases. V lost 8 bases to trimming and J lost 5 bases, with 22 bases between them. The CDR3 runs 15 residues. CDR3 in amino acids: CASGTIPGHANEQYF. As DNA, the CDR3 is TGTGCCAGCGGAACTATCCCGGGACATGCGAACGAGCAGTACTTC.

CDR3 nucleotides: TGTGCCAGTAGTATCCCTCTCGACGCTCCTAACTTCGATGAGCAGTTCTTC. Protein: CASSIPLDAPNFDEQFF. The chain recombines TRBV19 with TRBJ2-1; D ambiguous. CDR1 is LNHDA and CDR2 is SQIVND in the germline V gene (reference sequence). The CDR3 totals 17 residues. V was shortened by 3 bases and J by 8 bases, with 23 bases between the two germline ends.

The gene calls are TRBV6-1 and TRBJ2-1, with D perhaps TRBD1 (6 bases). The CDR3 covers 17 residues. Germline CDR1 MNHNS, CDR2 SASEGT. V shed 5 bases and J shed 0 bases, with 17 bases lying between them. CDR3 DNA: TGTGCCAGCAGTAAAAACAGGGCCCAGGGCTCCTACAATGAGCAGTTCTTC. It yields the protein CASSKNRAQGSYNEQFF.

The chain carries TRBV15 and TRBJ1-5; perhaps TRBD1 as D (6 bases). Germline V CDR1 and CDR2: LNHNV, YYDKDF (reference sequence). The CDR3 loop spans 16 amino acids. The V end was cut by 3 bases, the J end by 0 bases, with 12 bases between. For the CDR3, the DNA is TGTGCCACCAGCAGTGACAGGTCGATTAGCAATCAGCCCCAGCATTTT. Translated, it gives CATSSDRSISNQPQHF.

This chain uses TRBV29-1 with TRBJ1-4; 10 bases align to TRBD1. The CDR3 is made up of 16 amino acids. CDR1 SQVTM and CDR2 ANQGSEA come from the germline V gene. After removal of 1 base from V and 8 bases from J, the junction contained 10 bases not matched to a gene. CDR3 DNA: TGCAGCGTTGAAGTCCCCAGCGGACAGGGGGTCGAAAAACTGTTTTTT. Its protein is CSVEVPSGQGVEKLFF. Combining the CDR3 with reference TRBV29-1 and TRBJ1-4 gives the whole variable domain SAVISQKPSRDICQRGTSLTIQCQVDSQVTMMFWYRQQPGQSLTLIATANQGSEATYESGFVIDKFPISRPNLTFSTLTVSNMSPEDSSIYLCSVEVPSGQGVEKLFFGSGTQLSVL.

This chain joins TRBV20-1 and TRBJ2-3; tentatively, D is TRBD2 (6 bases). Germline values: CDR1 DFQATT, CDR2 SNEGSKA (reference sequence). Trimming removed 0 bases from V and 11 bases from J, with 9 bases in between. The CDR3 covers 11 residues. CDR3 loop: CSAREGGLQYF. In DNA, the CDR3 is TGCAGTGCTAGAGAGGGGGGATTGCAGTATTTT.

This clonotype showed up just once. The chain recombines TRBV6-5 with TRBJ2-7, with D uncertain. The CDR3 spans 14 residues. Trimming left V 2 bases short and J 3 bases short, with 11 bases between. Germline V CDR1 and CDR2: MNHEY, SVGAGI. CDR3 bases: TGTGCCAGCAGTTACGCGGAAACATACTACGAGCAGTACTTC. Protein product: CASSYAETYYEQYF.

The rearrangement joins TRBV27 to TRBJ1-1; D unresolved. The germline V gene encodes CDR1 MNHEY and CDR2 SMNVEV (reference sequence). V lost 4 bases and J lost 0, with 6 bases in between. The CDR3 loop spans 13 amino acids. CDR3 sequence (DNA): TGTGCCAGCAGTTGGAACATGAACACTGAAGCTTTCTTT. Translated, it gives CASSWNMNTEAFF.

The genes are TRBV27 and TRBJ2-7, with TRBD1 matching over 7 bases. Germline trimming cut 6 bases from V and 7 bases from J; bases unmatched to any gene: 6. This CDR3 contains 12 residues. Germline loops: CDR1 MNHEY, CDR2 SMNVEV (reference sequence). The CDR3 sequence is CASSSYRGEQYF. CDR3 DNA: TGTGCCAGCAGCTCATACAGGGGAGAGCAGTACTTC.

The rearrangement uses TRBV6-6 and TRBJ1-5; D unresolved. CDR1 is MNHNY, CDR2 SVGAGI, per germline (reference sequence). The CDR3 has 16 amino acids. V lost 0 bases, J lost 2 bases, and 11 bases lay in between. The CDR3 loop reads CASSYSVPERNQPQHF. The DNA of the CDR3 is TGTGCCAGCAGTTACTCGGTGCCAGAACGCAATCAGCCCCAGCATTTT.

The rearrangement joins TRBV15 to TRBJ1-5; TRBD1 might be the D (6 bases). This CDR3 has 14 amino acids. V lost 9 bases to trimming and J lost 4 bases, with 16 bases between them. Per germline, CDR1 LNHNV and CDR2 YYDKDF (reference sequence). In DNA form, the CDR3 reads TGTGCCACTTATCGGAAGACAGGAAATCAGCCCCAGCATTTT. It yields the protein CATYRKTGNQPQHF.